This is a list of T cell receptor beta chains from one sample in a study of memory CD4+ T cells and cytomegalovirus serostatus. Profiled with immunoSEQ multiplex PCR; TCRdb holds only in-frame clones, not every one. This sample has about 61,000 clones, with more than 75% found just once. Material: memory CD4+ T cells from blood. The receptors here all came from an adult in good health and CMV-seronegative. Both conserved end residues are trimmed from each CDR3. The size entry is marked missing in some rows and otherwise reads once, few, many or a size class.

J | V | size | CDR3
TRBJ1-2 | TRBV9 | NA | ASSVGQGSFGNT
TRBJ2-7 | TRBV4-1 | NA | ASSRTAGDVYEQY
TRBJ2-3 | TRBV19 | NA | ASSKLAGGYNSTDTQY
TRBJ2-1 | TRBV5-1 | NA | ASRTGGGTEQF
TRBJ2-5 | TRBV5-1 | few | ASSLGELVQETQY
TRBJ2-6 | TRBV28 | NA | ASRQGGSGANVLT
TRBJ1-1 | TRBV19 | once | ASMSGASGNTEAF
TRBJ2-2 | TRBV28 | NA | ASRTLDGRNTGELF
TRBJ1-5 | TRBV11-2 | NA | ASSLDTNQPQH
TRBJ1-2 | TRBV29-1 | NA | SVEFEGYT
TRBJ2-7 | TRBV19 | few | ASSIAGQGAYEQY
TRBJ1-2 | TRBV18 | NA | ASSSSQGRGYGYT
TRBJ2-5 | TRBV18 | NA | ASSSTRQETQY
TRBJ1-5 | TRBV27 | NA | ASSLRGKQPQH
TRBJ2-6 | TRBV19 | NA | ASSKRGQGGSGANVLT
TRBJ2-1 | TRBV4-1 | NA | ASSRAAIAGASYNEQF
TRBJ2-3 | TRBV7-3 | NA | ASSPMVTDTQY
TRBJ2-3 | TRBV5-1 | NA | ASSPRGFAEEDTQY
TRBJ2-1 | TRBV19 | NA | ASSFRLEPAPYNEQF
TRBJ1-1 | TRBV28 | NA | ASSFYLGGTEAF
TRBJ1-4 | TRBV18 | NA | ASSPPTGEKLF
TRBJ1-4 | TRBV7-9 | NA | ASSLLTNEKLF
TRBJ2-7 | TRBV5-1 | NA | ASRHADGGSEQY
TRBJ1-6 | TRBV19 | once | ASNEPGSSYNSPLH
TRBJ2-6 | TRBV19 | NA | ASGSSSGANVLT
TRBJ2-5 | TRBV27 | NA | ASSSVMGFRTQETQY
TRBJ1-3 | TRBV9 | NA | ASSVGPGAGNTIY
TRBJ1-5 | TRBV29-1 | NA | SVERGPSSNQPQH
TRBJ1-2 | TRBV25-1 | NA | ASSEERADYGYT
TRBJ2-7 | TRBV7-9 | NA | ASRDRGDGTYEQY
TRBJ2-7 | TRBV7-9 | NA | ASSFPGAAYEQY
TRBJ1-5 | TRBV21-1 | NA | ASSLQGIQPQH
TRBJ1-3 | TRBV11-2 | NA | ASSSSGPYSGNTIY
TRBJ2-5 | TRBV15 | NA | ATSRPTAGETQY
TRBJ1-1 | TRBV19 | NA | ASSTRERGTEAF
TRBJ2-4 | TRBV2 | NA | ASRPGRELAKNIQY
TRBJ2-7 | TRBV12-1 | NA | ASSLGGDRASSYEQY
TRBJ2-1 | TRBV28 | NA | ASIAELYNEQF
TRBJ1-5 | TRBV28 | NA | ASSSSRGQGHQPQH
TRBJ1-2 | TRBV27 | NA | ASSLRGFYGYT
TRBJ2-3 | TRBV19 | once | ASSGAYSLIDTQY
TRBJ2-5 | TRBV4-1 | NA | ASSRDRSRQETQY
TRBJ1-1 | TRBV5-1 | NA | ASTQALDTEAF
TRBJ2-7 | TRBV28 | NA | ATAGGRAYEQY
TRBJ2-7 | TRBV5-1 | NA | ASNGQGTYEQY
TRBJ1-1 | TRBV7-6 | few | ASSSLGGNTEAF
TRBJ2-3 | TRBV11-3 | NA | ASSLDEGALHGTQY
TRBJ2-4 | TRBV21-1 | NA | ASSKAGRERSKNIQY